This is a list of T cell receptor beta chains from one sample in a study of CD8+ T cells in alopecia areata. TCRdb's copy holds only in-frame clones and misses some; the assay was immunoSEQ multiplex PCR. This table holds fewer than 100,000 clones, more than 65% found once. Sequenced here: CD8+ T cells sorted from blood, sampled at week 44, from a patient treated with tofacitinib. These receptors were taken from a human donor with alopecia areata. The CDR3 runs from the conserved cysteine through the conserved F or W. A D gene is named only where the DNA matches it firmly. Only part of the rows carry a size: once, few, many, or a class if the clone is expanded.

D	size	J	V	DNA	CDR3
TRBD2	few	TRBJ2-3	TRBV13	TGTGCCAGCAGCGGGGGGACTAGCAGAGGCACAGATACGCAGTATTTT	CASSGGTSRGTDTQYF
.	.	TRBJ1-1	TRBV9	TGTGCCAGCAGCGTAGCTGGCGGTGAGGCTTTCTTT	CASSVAGGEAFF
.	.	TRBJ1-5	TRBV7-8	TGTGCCAGCAGCTTACGCCGCAATCAGCCCCAGCATTTT	CASSLRRNQPQHF
TRBD1	.	TRBJ1-2	TRBV29-1	TGCAGCGTTGACCCCGGGACAGGGCAGGAAGGCTACACCTTC	CSVDPGTGQEGYTF
TRBD1	few	TRBJ2-7	TRBV4-2	TGTGCCAGCAGCCAGTCTGGGGACAGGGGGACCTACGAGCAGTACTTC	CASSQSGDRGTYEQYF
.	.	TRBJ2-3	TRBV27	TGTGCCAGCAGTTGGGGGTTGGGTACGCAGTATTTT	CASSWGLGTQYF
.	.	TRBJ2-1	TRBV7-2	TGTGCCAGCAGACCACTAGCCGATGAGCAGTTCTTC	CASRPLADEQFF
.	few	TRBJ2-1	TRBV4-3	TGCGCCAGCAGCCAAGATGTAGCAGGTTACAATGAGCAGTTCTTC	CASSQDVAGYNEQFF
.	few	TRBJ2-2	TRBV29-1	TGCAGCGTTGAAGGCGACAGATCGAACACCGGGGAGCTGTTTTTT	CSVEGDRSNTGELFF
.	.	TRBJ1-5	TRBV6-6	TGTGCCAGCACTCCCGTTATAGGGGATTCCAATCAGCCCCAGCATTTT	CASTPVIGDSNQPQHF
.	few	TRBJ1-1	TRBV5-1	TGCGCCAGCAGCTTATGGACAGCAGATGAAGCTTTCTTT	CASSLWTADEAFF
TRBD1	.	TRBJ1-2	TRBV19	TGTGCCAGTAGTATAAATCCCGCCGGGACAGCTTATGGCTACACCTTC	CASSINPAGTAYGYTF
.	.	TRBJ2-5	TRBV4-3	TGCGCCAGCAGCCTCGGGTCGGGGGATCAAGAGACCCAGTACTTC	CASSLGSGDQETQYF
.	.	TRBJ2-1	TRBV5-8	TGTGCCAGCAGCTTGGGGAATGAGCAGTTCTTC	CASSLGNEQFF
TRBD1	.	TRBJ1-1	TRBV7-9	TGTGCCAGCAGCATTCTAACAGGGGGCGCGGAAGCTTTCTTT	CASSILTGGAEAFF
TRBD1	.	TRBJ1-1	TRBV29-1	TGCAGCGCGACTGGGACAGGGGTGGCTGAAGCTTTCTTT	CSATGTGVAEAFF
.	once	TRBJ1-1	TRBV19	TGTGCCAGTAGTCTCGGGTACACTGAAGCTTTCTTT	CASSLGYTEAFF
TRBD1	.	TRBJ2-7	TRBV19	TGTGCCAGTAGATTCCGGGACAGGGCCGTTTACGAGCAGTACTTC	CASRFRDRAVYEQYF
.	few	TRBJ2-6	TRBV29-1	TGCAGCCCGACGATCGGACAGCCACAGTCTGGGGCCAACGTCCTGACTTTC	CSPTIGQPQSGANVLTF
.	.	TRBJ1-2	TRBV29-1	TGCAGCGTACCTAAGGACAGATATGGCTACACCTTC	CSVPKDRYGYTF
.	.	TRBJ2-4	TRBV11-3	TGTGCCAGCAGCGTCCAGTTTCTAGCCAAAAACATTCAGTACTTC	CASSVQFLAKNIQYF
.	.	TRBJ1-2	TRBV7-2	TGTGCCAGCAGCGGGACGGGACACCTGGAGGGGGTCTATGGCTACACCTTC	CASSGTGHLEGVYGYTF
.	.	TRBJ2-7	TRBV19	TGTGCCAGTAGTATCTCCAGGGGCTACGAGCAGTACTTC	CASSISRGYEQYF
TRBD1	.	TRBJ2-7	TRBV29-1	TGCAGCGTCACAGGGGGCCGGTCCTACGAGCAGTACTTC	CSVTGGRSYEQYF
.	.	TRBJ2-7	TRBV29-1	TGCAGCCTCTACGACAGCGGCCAGCAGTACTTC	CSLYDSGQQYF
.	.	TRBJ2-2	TRBV15	TGTGCCACCAGCAGAGATCTTATCAGCCTCGCGAACACCGGGGAGCTGTTTTTT	CATSRDLISLANTGELFF
TRBD1	once	TRBJ1-1	TRBV19	TGTGCCAGTAGTGCCGGGACAGGGTCGGGAGCTTTCTTT	CASSAGTGSGAFF
.	.	TRBJ1-1	TRBV29-1	TGCAGCGTTGAGGGGGGACACCTGAACACTGAAGCTTTCTTT	CSVEGGHLNTEAFF
TRBD2	once	TRBJ2-1	TRBV10-2	TGCGCCAGCAGTGAGGCGACTAGCGGGGGGGCTTTCTACAATGAGCAGTTCTTC	CASSEATSGGAFYNEQFF
.	.	TRBJ2-7	TRBV7-9	TGTGCCAGCAGCCCGACGGGGGTCGACGAGCAGTACTTC	CASSPTGVDEQYF
.	.	TRBJ1-2	TRBV10-3	TGTGCCATCAGTGAGGAAACAGGGAAAGGCTACACCTTC	CAISEETGKGYTF
TRBD1	.	TRBJ2-1	TRBV29-1	TGCAGCGTTGCGGCTCGGACAGGGGAAACAATTGGGAATGAGCAGTTCTTC	CSVAARTGETIGNEQFF
TRBD1	.	TRBJ1-2	TRBV10-3	TGTGCCATCAGTGAATTACTTACAGACAGGGTGGATGGCTACACCTTC	CAISELLTDRVDGYTF
.	.	TRBJ1-1	TRBV25-1	TGTGCCAGCAGTGAATCAGGGGCCGACCCGACCACTGAAGCTTTCTTT	CASSESGADPTTEAFF
.	.	TRBJ1-1	TRBV5-1	TGCGCCAGCACCGATTCGAAGAACACTGAAGCTTTCTTT	CASTDSKNTEAFF
TRBD2	few	TRBJ2-1	TRBV30	TGTGCCTGGAGTGGCCCCGGGGGGGCCGGGAATGAGCAGTTCTTC	CAWSGPGGAGNEQFF
.	.	TRBJ1-2	TRBV2	TGTGCCAGCAGGAGGGGGTCCCTGGGCTACACCTTC	CASRRGSLGYTF
TRBD2	.	TRBJ2-5	TRBV5-1	TGCGCCAGCAGCTTGGATCGGAGGACTAGCGGGGAGTACCAAGAGACCCAGTACTTC	CASSLDRRTSGEYQETQYF
.	few	TRBJ2-3	TRBV5-1	TGCGCCAGCAGCTTGGACCGAAGCACAGATACGCAGTATTTT	CASSLDRSTDTQYF
.	.	TRBJ1-1	TRBV4-1	TGCGCCAGCAGGTTGAACACTGAAGCTTTCTTT	CASRLNTEAFF
.	.	TRBJ1-5	TRBV19	TGTGCCAGTAGTACTTGGGGAAGTAAGAATCAGCCCCAGCATTTT	CASSTWGSKNQPQHF
TRBD1	.	TRBJ1-1	TRBV30	TGTGCCTGGAGGGACCTCAGGGGGCCCACTGAAGCTTTCTTT	CAWRDLRGPTEAFF